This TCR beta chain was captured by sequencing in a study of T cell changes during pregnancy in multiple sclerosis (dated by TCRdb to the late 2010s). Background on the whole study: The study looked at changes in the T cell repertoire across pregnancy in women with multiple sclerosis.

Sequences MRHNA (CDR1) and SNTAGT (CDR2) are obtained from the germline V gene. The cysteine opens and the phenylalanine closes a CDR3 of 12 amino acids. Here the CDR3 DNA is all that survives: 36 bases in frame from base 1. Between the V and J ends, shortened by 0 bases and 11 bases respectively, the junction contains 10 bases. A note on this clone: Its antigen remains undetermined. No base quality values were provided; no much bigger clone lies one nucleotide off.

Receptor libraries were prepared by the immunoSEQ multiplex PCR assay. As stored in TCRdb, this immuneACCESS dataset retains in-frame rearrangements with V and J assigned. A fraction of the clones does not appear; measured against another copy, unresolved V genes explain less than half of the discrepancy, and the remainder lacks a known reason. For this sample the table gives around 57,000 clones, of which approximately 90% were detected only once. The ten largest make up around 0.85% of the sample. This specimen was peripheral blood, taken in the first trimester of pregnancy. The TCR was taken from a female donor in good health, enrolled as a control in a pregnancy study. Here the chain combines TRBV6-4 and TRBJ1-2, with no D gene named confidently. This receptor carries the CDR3 CASSDSGSIYTF. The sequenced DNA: TGTGCCAGCAGTGACTCCGGGAGCATTTACACCTTC.